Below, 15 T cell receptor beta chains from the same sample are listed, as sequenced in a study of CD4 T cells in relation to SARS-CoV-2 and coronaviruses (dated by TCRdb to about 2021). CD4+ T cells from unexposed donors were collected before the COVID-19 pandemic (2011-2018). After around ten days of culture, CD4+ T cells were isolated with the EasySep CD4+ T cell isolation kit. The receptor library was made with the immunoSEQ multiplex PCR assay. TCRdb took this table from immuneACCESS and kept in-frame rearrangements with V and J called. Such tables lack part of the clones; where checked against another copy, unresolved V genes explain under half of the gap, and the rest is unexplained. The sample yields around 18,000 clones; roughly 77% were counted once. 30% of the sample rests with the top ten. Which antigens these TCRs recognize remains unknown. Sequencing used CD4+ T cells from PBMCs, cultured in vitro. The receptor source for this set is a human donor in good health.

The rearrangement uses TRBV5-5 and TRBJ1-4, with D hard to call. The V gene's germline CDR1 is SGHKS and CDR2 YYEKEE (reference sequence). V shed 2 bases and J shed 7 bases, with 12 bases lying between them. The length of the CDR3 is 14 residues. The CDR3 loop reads CASSFWTIGEKLFF. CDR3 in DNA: TGTGCCAGCAGCTTTTGGACCATCGGTGAAAAACTGTTTTTT.

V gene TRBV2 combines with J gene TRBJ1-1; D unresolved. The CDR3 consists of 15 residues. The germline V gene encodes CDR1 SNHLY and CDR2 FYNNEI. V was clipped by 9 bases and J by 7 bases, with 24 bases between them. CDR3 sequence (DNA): TGTGCCAGTCATGAACCGGTGGCCCTACTGCGTGAAGCTTTCTTT. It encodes CASHEPVALLREAFF. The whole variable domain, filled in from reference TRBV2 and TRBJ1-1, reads EPEVTQTPSHQVTQMGQEVILRCVPISNHLYFYWYRQILGQKVEFLVSFYNNEISEKSEIFDDQFSVERPDGSNFTLKIRSTKLEDSAMYFCASHEPVALLREAFFGQGTRLTVV.

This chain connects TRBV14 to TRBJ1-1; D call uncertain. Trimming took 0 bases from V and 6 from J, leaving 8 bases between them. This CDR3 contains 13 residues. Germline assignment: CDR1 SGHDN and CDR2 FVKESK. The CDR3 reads CASSQEPFAEAFF. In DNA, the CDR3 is TGTGCCAGCAGCCAAGAACCTTTTGCTGAAGCTTTCTTT.

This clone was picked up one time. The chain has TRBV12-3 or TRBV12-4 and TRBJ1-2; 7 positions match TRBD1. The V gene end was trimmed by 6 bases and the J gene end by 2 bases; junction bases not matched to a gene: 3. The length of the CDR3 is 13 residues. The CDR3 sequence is CASRGTANYGYTF. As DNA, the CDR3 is TGTGCCAGCAGAGGGACAGCCAACTATGGCTACACCTTC.

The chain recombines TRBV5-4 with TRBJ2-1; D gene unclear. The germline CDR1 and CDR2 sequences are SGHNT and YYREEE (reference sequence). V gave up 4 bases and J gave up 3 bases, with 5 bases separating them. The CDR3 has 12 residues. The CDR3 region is CASSLYYNEQFF. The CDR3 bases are TGTGCCAGCAGCCTTTACTACAATGAGCAGTTCTTC.

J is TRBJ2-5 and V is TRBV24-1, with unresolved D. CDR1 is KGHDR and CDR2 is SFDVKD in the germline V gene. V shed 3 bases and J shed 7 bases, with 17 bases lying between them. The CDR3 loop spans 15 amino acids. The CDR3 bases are TGTGCCACCAGTGATAACCGCCAACTTCATGGGACCCAGTACTTC. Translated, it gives CATSDNRQLHGTQYF.

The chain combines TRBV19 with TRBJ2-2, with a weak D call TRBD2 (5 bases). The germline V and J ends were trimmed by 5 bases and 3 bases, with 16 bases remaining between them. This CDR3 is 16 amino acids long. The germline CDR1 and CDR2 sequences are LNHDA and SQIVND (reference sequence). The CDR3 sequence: CASSPSLGVYTGELFF. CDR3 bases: TGTGCCAGTAGTCCGAGCCTCGGGGTCTACACCGGGGAGCTGTTTTTT. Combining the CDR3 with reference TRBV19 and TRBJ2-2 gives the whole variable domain DGGITQSPKYLFRKEGQNVTLSCEQNLNHDAMYWYRQDPGQGLRLIYYSQIVNDFQKGDIAEGYSVSREKKESFPLTVTSAQKNPTAFYLCASSPSLGVYTGELFFGEGSRLTVL.

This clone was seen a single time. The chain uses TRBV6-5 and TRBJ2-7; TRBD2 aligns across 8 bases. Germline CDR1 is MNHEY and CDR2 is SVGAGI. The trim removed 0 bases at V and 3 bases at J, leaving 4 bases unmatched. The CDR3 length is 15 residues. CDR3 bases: TGTGCCAGCAGTTACTCACTAGCGGAGATCTACGAGCAGTACTTC. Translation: CASSYSLAEIYEQYF.

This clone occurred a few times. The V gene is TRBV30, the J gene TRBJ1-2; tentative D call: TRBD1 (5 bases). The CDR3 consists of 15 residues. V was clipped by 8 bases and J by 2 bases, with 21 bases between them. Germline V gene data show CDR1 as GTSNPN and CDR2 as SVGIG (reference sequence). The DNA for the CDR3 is TGTGCCGGGACGCCGGGAACAGGAGGGAACTATGGCTACACCTTC. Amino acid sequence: CAGTPGTGGNYGYTF.

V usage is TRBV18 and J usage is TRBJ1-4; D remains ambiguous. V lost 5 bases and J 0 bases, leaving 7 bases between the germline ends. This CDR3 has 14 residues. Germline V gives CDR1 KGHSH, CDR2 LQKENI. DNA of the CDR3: TGTGCCAGCTCAAGTCGTGCAACTAATGAAAAACTGTTTTTT. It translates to CASSSRATNEKLFF.

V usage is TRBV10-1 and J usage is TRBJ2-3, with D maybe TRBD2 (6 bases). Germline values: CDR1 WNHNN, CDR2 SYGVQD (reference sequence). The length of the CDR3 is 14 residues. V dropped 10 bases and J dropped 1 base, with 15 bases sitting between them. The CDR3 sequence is CATTSQIGTDTQYF. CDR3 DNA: TGCGCCACCACTAGCCAGATTGGCACAGATACGCAGTATTTT.

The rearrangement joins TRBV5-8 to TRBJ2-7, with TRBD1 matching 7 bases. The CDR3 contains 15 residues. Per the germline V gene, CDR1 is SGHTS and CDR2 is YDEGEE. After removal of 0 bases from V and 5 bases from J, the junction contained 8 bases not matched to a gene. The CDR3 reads CASSLEPRQGHEQYF. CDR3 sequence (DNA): TGTGCCAGCAGCTTGGAACCCCGACAGGGCCACGAGCAGTACTTC.

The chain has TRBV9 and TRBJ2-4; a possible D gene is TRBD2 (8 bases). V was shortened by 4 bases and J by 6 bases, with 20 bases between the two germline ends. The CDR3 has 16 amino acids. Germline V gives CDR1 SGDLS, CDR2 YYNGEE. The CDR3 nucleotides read TGTGCCAGCAGCTCAGGGGGACTAGAGTCCAGAAACATTCAGTACTTC. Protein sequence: CASSSGGLESRNIQYF.

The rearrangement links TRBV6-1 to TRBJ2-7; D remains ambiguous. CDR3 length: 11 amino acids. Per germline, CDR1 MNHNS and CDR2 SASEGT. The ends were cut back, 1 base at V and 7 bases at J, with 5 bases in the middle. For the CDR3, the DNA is TGTGCCAGCAGTGAAGTGGGGGAGCAGTACTTC. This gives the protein CASSEVGEQYF.

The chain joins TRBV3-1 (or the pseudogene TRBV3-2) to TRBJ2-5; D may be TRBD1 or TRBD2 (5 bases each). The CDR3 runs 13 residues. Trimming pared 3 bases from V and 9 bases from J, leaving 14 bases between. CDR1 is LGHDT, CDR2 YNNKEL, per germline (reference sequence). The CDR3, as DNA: TGTGCCAGCAGCCATGGGACCGACGGGGCCCAGTACTTC. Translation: CASSHGTDGAQYF.